These 21 T cell receptor beta chains came from one sample sequenced in a study of blood T cells in healthy people across ages. It was with a sample-barcoded 5' primer and a J-beta primer mix that a second PCR of roughly 7 to 12 cycles was run. MiXCR, applied by TCRdb to the 5' RACE reads, yields one record per CDR3 protein. Of around 970,000 distinct CDR3 sequences in the sample, roughly 47% are singletons; the top ten hold 20% to 25%. The sequencing sample was made of blood. The receptor set was obtained from a woman in her fifties or sixties in good health.

This CDR3 is CATRAGGSYNEQFF. In DNA form, the CDR3 reads TGTGCCACCAGGGCAGGGGGCTCCTACAATGAGCAGTTCTTC. The chain is built from TRBV15 and TRBJ2-1, with 7 bases matching TRBD1. The V segment lost 6 bases and the J segment 0 bases; nucleotides outside the gene matches: 2. The germline V gene encodes CDR1 LNHNV and CDR2 YYDKDF (reference sequence). The CDR3 extends over 14 amino acids.

This clonotype was counted between two and nine times. The chain is built from TRBV27 and TRBJ2-7, with D uncertain. V lost 2 bases and J 3 bases, leaving 14 bases between the germline ends. Germline V gene lookup returns CDR1 MNHEY and CDR2 SMNVEV (reference sequence). The CDR3 loop spans 15 amino acids. CDR3 loop: CASSLKPFVVYEQYF. The CDR3 nucleotides are TGTGCCAGCAGTTTAAAGCCTTTCGTCGTCTACGAGCAGTACTTC.

The table lists this clonotype with a few counts. The chain employs TRBV4-2 and TRBJ2-1; 11 bases align to TRBD2. This CDR3 region has 17 residues. Germline CDR1 LGHNA, CDR2 YNFKEQ. J gave up 8 bases and V 4 bases, and 13 bases lay outside the gene matches. CDR3 region: CASSPGVGIAGGDEQFF. CDR3 DNA: TGTGCCAGCAGCCCCGGTGTGGGGATAGCGGGAGGGGATGAGCAGTTCTTC.

This chain joins TRBV20-1 and TRBJ2-3; 7 nucleotides line up with TRBD2. The germline V gene encodes CDR1 DFQATT and CDR2 SNEGSKA (reference sequence). V lost 6 bases to trimming and J lost 0 bases; unmatched junction nucleotides: 9. The CDR3 consists of 15 residues. CDR3 sequence reads: CSARTGGPSTDTQYF. CDR3 in DNA: TGCAGTGCCAGAACGGGAGGACCTAGCACAGATACGCAGTATTTT.

This chain joins TRBV20-1 and TRBJ1-1; TRBD1 is a possible D gene (5 bases). This CDR3 is 11 amino acids long. Germline CDR1 is DFQATT and CDR2 is SNEGSKA (reference sequence). Trimming stripped 2 bases from V and 11 bases from J, with 12 bases between. This chain's CDR3 is CSARWGIGAFF. In DNA, the CDR3 is TGCAGTGCTAGATGGGGGATTGGGGCTTTCTTT.

Regarding this clonotype: At one of its ends the junction is not consistent with the germline gene, which may arise from a read error. This chain joins TRBV24-1 and TRBJ2-6; perhaps TRBD1 as D (5 bases). The CDR3 runs to 17 residues. The germline V gene has CDR1 KGHDR and CDR2 SFDVKD. The CDR3 here is CTTSDPVNPSGANVLTF. The CDR3 coding sequence is TGTACCACCAGTGATCCAGTCAACCCCTCTGGGGCTAACGTCCTGACTTTC.

This clonotype has more than one count but fewer than ten. The V call is TRBV4-1, the J call TRBJ2-7; 10 bases fit TRBD1. Germline values: CDR1 MGHRA, CDR2 YSYEKL. The V gene end was trimmed by 4 bases and the J gene end by 5 bases; junction bases not matched to a gene: 8. CDR3 size: 15 residues. CDR3: CASSLQDRGKDEQYF. CDR3 sequence (DNA): TGCGCCAGCAGCCTTCAGGACAGGGGGAAGGACGAGCAGTACTTC.

The CDR3 DNA follows: TGTGCCAGCAGTTTTGCGGGTGAAGTCACAGATACGCAGTATTTT. This sequence encodes CASSFAGEVTDTQYF. The chain employs TRBV12-3 or TRBV12-4 and TRBJ2-3; D is perhaps TRBD2 (5 bases). There are 15 residues in the CDR3. V shed 3 bases and J shed 2 bases, with 12 bases lying between them.

This clonotype appeared a few times. This chain connects TRBV28 to TRBJ2-7, with 9 nucleotides matching TRBD2. Germline CDR1 reads MDHEN; CDR2 reads SYDVKM. V shed 4 bases, J shed 3 bases, and the junction held 19 bases outside the gene matches. CDR3 size: 19 residues. The CDR3 sequence: CASSSPLFRAGGVNYEQYF. The CDR3 nucleotides are TGTGCCAGCAGTTCACCCCTCTTTAGGGCGGGAGGGGTGAACTACGAGCAGTACTTC. The variable domain in full, with the rest retrieved from reference TRBV28 and TRBJ2-7, is DVKVTQSSRYLVKRTGEKVFLECVQDMDHENMFWYRQDPGLGLRLIYFSYDVKMKEKGDIPEGYSVSREKKERFSLILESASTNQTSMYLCASSSPLFRAGGVNYEQYFGPGTRLTVT.

The J gene is TRBJ2-1, the V gene TRBV19, with TRBD1 as a possible D gene (7 bases). Per the germline V gene, CDR1 is LNHDA and CDR2 is SQIVND (reference sequence). The CDR3 has 16 amino acids. The V end lost 2 bases, the J end lost 3 bases, and 14 bases lay between the germline ends. CDR3 amino acids: CASSIIPGGIYNEQFF. The CDR3 DNA reads as TGTGCCAGTAGTATAATCCCAGGGGGGATCTACAATGAGCAGTTCTTC.

V usage is TRBV12-3 or TRBV12-4 and J usage is TRBJ2-3; D is undetermined. The CDR3 sequence is 13 residues long. V was cut by 8 bases and J by 0 bases, with 9 bases left in between. This CDR3 is CASSAHSTDTQYF. DNA of the CDR3: TGTGCCAGCTCAGCGCATAGCACAGATACGCAGTATTTT.

The V gene is TRBV11-2, the J gene TRBJ2-4; 11 bases line up with TRBD1. The J call may be wrong; the DNA end is better matched by TRBJ2-7. This CDR3 region has 14 residues. Germline values: CDR1 SGHAT, CDR2 FQNNGV. The CDR3 region has the DNA TGTGCCAGCAGCATCGGGACAGGGGGACACGAGCAGTACTTC. Translation gives CASSIGTGGHEQYF.

The chain employs TRBV28 and TRBJ1-4; no firm D call. The V end was cut by 3 bases, the J end by 7 bases, with 12 bases between. The germline gives CDR1 MDHEN, CDR2 SYDVKM. The CDR3 sequence is 14 residues long. CDR3 bases: TGTGCCAGCAGTTTTGAAGAAGTTAGTGAAAAACTGTTTTTT. It specifies CASSFEEVSEKLFF.

This clonotype was detected only once. This is likely a read error, given that the CDR3 carries no conserved phenylalanine or tryptophan at its end. The V gene is TRBV5-5, the J gene TRBJ2-4; perhaps D is TRBD1 or TRBD2 (5 bases each). V lost 4 bases and J 7 bases, leaving 21 bases between the germline ends. Germline CDR1 SGHKS, CDR2 YYEKEE (reference sequence). The CDR3 extends over 16 amino acids. The CDR3 nucleotides read TGTGCCAGCAGCCCTACCCGGGACGTAGGCGTGAACATTCAGTACATC. This sequence encodes CASSPTRDVGVNIQYI.

This clonotype was detected a few times. The V and J genes are TRBV4-1 and TRBJ2-4, with 9 bases identical to TRBD1. With V trimmed by 5 bases and J by 15 bases, 11 bases remained unmatched. The CDR3 covers 13 residues. CDR1 and CDR2 from the germline V gene are MGHRA and YSYEKL. CDR3 sequence (DNA): TGCGCCAGCAGCTCAGTCGAGACGGGACAGGGGTACTTC. Protein product: CASSSVETGQGYF.

The V call is TRBV12-3 or TRBV12-4, the J call TRBJ1-5; D gene unclear. This CDR3 spans 12 amino acids. Trimming shortened V by 4 bases and J by 6 bases, and 7 bases separated the two germline ends. As DNA, the CDR3 is TGTGCCAGCAGTTCCCCGGGTCAGCCCCAGCATTTT. Translated: CASSSPGQPQHF.

CDR3 sequence reads: CATSAWGAEENEQFF. CDR3 in DNA: TGTGCCACCAGCGCCTGGGGGGCGGAGGAGAATGAGCAGTTCTTC. The chain recombines TRBV15 with TRBJ2-1; D is perhaps TRBD1 or TRBD2 (6 bases each). V lost 5 bases and J lost 7, with 18 bases in between. CDR1 LNHNV and CDR2 YYDKDF come from the germline V gene (reference sequence). The CDR3 spans 15 residues. Looking up the rest from reference TRBV15 and TRBJ2-1 gives the full variable domain: DAMVIQNPRYQVTQFGKPVTLSCSQTLNHNVMYWYQQKSSQAPKLLFHYYDKDFNNEADTPDNFQSRRPNTSFCFLDIRSPGLGDTAMYLCATSAWGAEENEQFFGPGTRLTVL.

V and J are TRBV9 and TRBJ2-1, with D possibly TRBD2 on 5 matching bases. Trimming left V 0 bases short and J 9 bases short, with 19 bases between. In germline, CDR1 is SGDLS, CDR2 YYNGEE. The CDR3 extends over 16 amino acids. The CDR3 loop is CASSVDLSSYQSEQFF. CDR3 bases: TGTGCCAGCAGCGTAGATTTGTCTAGCTACCAGAGTGAGCAGTTCTTC.

The CDR3 coding sequence is TGTGCCATTAGACCAGAGGGACACAATGAGCAGTACTTC. It specifies CAIRPEGHNEQYF. This sequence joins TRBV10-3 and TRBJ2-1, with D perhaps matching TRBD1 (6 bases). TRBJ2-7 explains the end of the DNA better; the J call may be wrong. The CDR3 consists of 13 residues. Germline loops: CDR1 ENHRY, CDR2 SYGVKD.

As DNA, the CDR3 is TGTGCCAGCAGTTGTGGCGAGTCGGAGACCCAGTACTTC. This gives the protein CASSCGESETQYF. The chain combines TRBV27 with TRBJ2-5; no clear D. Germline CDR1 is MNHEY and CDR2 is SMNVEV (reference sequence). This CDR3 has 13 residues. V gave up 4 bases and J gave up 5 bases, with 11 bases separating them.

J is TRBJ2-7 and V is TRBV9, with a possible D match to TRBD1 (6 bases). This CDR3 contains 15 residues. The germline gives CDR1 SGDLS, CDR2 YYNGEE. Trimming took 3 bases from V and 4 from J, leaving 17 bases between them. The CDR3 nucleotides are TGTGCCAGCAGCGCTAAAGCAGGGGCCGATTACGAGCAGTACTTC. It codes for CASSAKAGADYEQYF.